This T cell receptor (beta chain) was retrieved from a study of T cell responses to AZD1222 COVID-19 vaccine (dated by TCRdb to about 2021). Regarding the complete study: TCR sequencing covered 230 or so trial participants: 200 to 210 given two doses of AZD1222 and approximately 26 given two doses of MenACWY control vaccine. Trial participants were enrolled by age into 18-55, 56-69 and 70-plus year subgroups, with approximately 150, 28 and 58 TCR-sequenced participants respectively.

Concerning this clone itself: The target of this receptor is not known. Nothing much larger sits one base from this clone, and base qualities are not available.

The CDR3 runs 15 amino acids, cysteine and phenylalanine included. Just CDR3 DNA is preserved here, 45 bases in frame from base 1. V is clipped by 0 bases and J by 3 bases, and the sequence between their germline boundaries is 10 bases long. From a lookup of the germline V gene, CDR1 and CDR2 are ENHRY and SYGVKD. The sample's time point label, in plain terms: about 28 days (+/-7) after the second vaccine dose. AZD1222 recipients given second doses at about 4 weeks or at about 12 weeks were pooled, since spike-specific TCR depth and breadth were not found to differ between the two schedules. The vaccinee samples were drawn from two UK trials, COV001 and COV002, one of which was a single-blind randomized controlled phase 2/3 trial testing AZD1222 (ChAdOx1 nCoV-19) in healthy adults. For TCRbeta chain sequencing, PBMC samples were collected from trial participants at day 0 and at day 28 after the second dose.

The CDR3 regions of human TCRbeta chains were analyzed by immunosequencing. The original pipeline was this. TCRs in the repertoires were compared against a reference library of SARS-CoV-2-specific TCRs that had been generated with the MIRA antigen-specificity platform. Breadth was defined as the fraction of unique TCRs that were SARS-CoV-2-associated. Depth was defined as the fraction of total T cells that were SARS-CoV-2-associated. Using the MIRA data, each spike-specific TCR was mapped to the spike region that the TCR reacts to and placed in a CD4 or CD8 class. Log10-transformed breadth and depth values were compared by one-way ANOVA with Sidak's multiple comparisons tests. TCRdb provides this immuneACCESS table in a form limited to in-frame rearrangements. Some clones are lacking; in checked studies, under half of them reflect an unresolved V gene, and why the rest are absent is not known. Clonal size and the V and J genes are those of that table, whereas D and trimming came from the DNA. In all, the sample holds over 95,000 clones, and roughly 92% of those were seen once. About 8.1% of the sample is taken by the ten largest.

General conclusions and limits of the study: The 56-69-year group was small, and its depth increase did not reach significance, likely because of low power. Because no day 14 peak-response samples were available, the repertoires could be characterized only after the peak T cell response. Conclusions about previously exposed vaccinees are limited because only 5 or 6 AZD1222 recipients were SARS-CoV-2 seropositive at baseline. Participants were mostly white British, with more females than males. The authors suggested clonal diversity may have been underestimated. Reportedly, almost half of the unique spike-specific TCRs recognized epitopes lying outside the regions that are mutated in the B.1.351 and B.1.1.7 variants. Spike-specific TCR breadth and depth rose significantly after two AZD1222 doses compared with day 0 and with MenACWY recipients. CD4 TCRs associated with the vaccine covered the entire spike protein, and the dominant responses were in regions 160-218 and 743-854.

Rearrangement joined TRBV10-3 to TRBJ2-3, with TRBD1 tentatively as D gene (5 bases match). The starting material was peripheral blood, obtained 28 days after the second AZD1222 dose. This sequence was found in an adult who received the AZD1222 COVID-19 vaccine. CDR3 protein: CAISESRGGTDTQYF. The nucleotide sequence reads as follows: TGTGCCATCAGTGAGTCTAGGGGCGGAACAGATACGCAGTATTTT.